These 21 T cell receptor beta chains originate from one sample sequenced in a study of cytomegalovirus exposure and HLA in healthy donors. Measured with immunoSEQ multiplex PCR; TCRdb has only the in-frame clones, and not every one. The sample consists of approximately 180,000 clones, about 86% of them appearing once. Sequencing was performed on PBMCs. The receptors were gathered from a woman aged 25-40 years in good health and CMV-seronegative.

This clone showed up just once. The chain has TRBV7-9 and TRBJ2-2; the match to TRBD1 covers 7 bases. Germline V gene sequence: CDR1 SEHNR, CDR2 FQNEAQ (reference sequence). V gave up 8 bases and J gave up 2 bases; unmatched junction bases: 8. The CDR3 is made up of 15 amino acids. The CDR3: CASGGGTVNTGELFF. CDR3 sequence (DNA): TGTGCCAGCGGCGGTGGGACAGTCAACACCGGGGAGCTGTTTTTT.

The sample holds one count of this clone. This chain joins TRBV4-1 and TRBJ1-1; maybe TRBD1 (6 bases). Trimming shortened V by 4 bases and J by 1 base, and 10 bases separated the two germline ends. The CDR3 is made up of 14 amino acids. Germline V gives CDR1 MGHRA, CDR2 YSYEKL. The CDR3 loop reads CASSLMTGNTEAFF. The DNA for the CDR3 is TGCGCCAGCAGCCTCATGACAGGGAACACTGAAGCTTTCTTT.

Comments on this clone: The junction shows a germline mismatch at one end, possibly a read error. CDR3 sequence reads: CASSEALGPSPDF. Here the CDR3 DNA reads TGTGCCAGCAGTGAAGCGCTCGGTCCATCCCCCGATTTC. This chain uses TRBV6-1 with TRBJ2-7; D is uncertain. The CDR3 runs 13 residues. Germline V gene lookup returns CDR1 MNHNS and CDR2 SASEGT.

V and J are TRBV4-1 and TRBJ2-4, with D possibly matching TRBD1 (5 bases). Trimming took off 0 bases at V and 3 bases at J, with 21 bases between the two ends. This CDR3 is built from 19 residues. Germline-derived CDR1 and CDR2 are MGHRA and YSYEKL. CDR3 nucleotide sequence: TGCGCCAGCAGCCAAGATCAGGGTCAGGCGGTCTTAAGCAAAAACATTCAGTACTTC. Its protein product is CASSQDQGQAVLSKNIQYF.

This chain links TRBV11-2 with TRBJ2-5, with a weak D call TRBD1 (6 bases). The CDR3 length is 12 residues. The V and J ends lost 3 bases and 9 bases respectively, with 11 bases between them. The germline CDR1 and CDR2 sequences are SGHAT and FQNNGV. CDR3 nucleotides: TGTGCCAGCAGCTTGGAAGCAGGGGCCCAGTACTTC. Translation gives CASSLEAGAQYF.

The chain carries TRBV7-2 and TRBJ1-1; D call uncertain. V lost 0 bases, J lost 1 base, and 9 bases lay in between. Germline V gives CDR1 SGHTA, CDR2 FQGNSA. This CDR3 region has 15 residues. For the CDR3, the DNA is TGTGCCAGCAGCTTAGCGGGGAGGACGAACACTGAAGCTTTCTTT. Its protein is CASSLAGRTNTEAFF.

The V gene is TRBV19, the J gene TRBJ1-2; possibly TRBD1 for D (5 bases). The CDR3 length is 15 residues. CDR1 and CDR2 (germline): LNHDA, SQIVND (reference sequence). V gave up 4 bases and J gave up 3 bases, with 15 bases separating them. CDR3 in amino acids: CASSTPSGGDYGYTF. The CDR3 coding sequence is TGTGCCAGTAGTACTCCATCAGGAGGGGACTATGGCTACACCTTC.

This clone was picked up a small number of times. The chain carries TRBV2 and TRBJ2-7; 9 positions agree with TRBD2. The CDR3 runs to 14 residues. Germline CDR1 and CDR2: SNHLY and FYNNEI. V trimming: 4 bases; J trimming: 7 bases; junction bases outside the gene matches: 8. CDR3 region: CASSVIAGAGEQYF. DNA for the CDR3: TGTGCCAGCAGTGTAATAGCGGGGGCCGGGGAGCAGTACTTC.

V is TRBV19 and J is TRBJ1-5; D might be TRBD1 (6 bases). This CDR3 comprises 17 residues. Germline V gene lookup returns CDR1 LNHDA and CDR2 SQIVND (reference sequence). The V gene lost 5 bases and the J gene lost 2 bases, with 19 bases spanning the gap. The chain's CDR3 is CASSPRLRAGGNQPQHF. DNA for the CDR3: TGTGCCAGTAGTCCCCGCCTGCGTGCAGGGGGCAATCAGCCCCAGCATTTT.

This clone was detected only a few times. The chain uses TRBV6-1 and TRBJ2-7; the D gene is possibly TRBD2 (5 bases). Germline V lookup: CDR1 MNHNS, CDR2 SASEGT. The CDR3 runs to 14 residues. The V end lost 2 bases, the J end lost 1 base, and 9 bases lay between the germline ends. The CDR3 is CASSESEESYEQYF. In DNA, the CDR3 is TGTGCCAGCAGTGAATCGGAGGAATCCTACGAGCAGTACTTC.

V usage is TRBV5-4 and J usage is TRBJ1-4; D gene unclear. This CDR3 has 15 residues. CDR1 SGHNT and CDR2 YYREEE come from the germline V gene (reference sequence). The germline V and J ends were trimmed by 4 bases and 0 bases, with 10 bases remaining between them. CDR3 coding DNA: TGTGCCAGCAGCCCCGAGGGCGCAACTAATGAAAAACTGTTTTTT. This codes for CASSPEGATNEKLFF.

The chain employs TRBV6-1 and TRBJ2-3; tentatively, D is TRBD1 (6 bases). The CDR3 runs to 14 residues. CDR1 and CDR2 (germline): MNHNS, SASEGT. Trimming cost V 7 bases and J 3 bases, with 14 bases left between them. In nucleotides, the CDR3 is TGTGCCAGCAAAGGGCAACAGGGAACAGATACGCAGTATTTT. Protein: CASKGQQGTDTQYF.

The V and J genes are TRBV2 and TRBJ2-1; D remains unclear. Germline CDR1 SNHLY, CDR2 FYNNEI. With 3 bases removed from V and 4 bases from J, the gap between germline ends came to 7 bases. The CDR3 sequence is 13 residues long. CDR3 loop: CASSELQYNEQFF. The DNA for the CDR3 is TGTGCCAGCAGTGAGCTCCAGTACAATGAGCAGTTCTTC.

The DNA for the CDR3 is TGCGCCAGCAGCCAACCGGGACAGGGGGACAACGAGCAGTACTTC. Translating it yields CASSQPGQGDNEQYF. This sequence joins TRBV4-1 and TRBJ2-7; 11 bases map to TRBD1. CDR1 and CDR2 (germline): MGHRA, YSYEKL. The CDR3 runs 15 residues. After removal of 2 bases from V and 5 bases from J, the junction contained 5 bases not matched to a gene.

This chain's CDR3 is CASSPNGQGAVMNNSPLHF. CDR3 in DNA: TGTGCCAGCAGTCCCAACGGACAGGGTGCTGTGATGAATAATTCACCCCTCCACTTT. The genes are TRBV27 and TRBJ1-6; 8 bases are a match to TRBD1. The CDR3 spans 19 residues. Per germline, CDR1 MNHEY and CDR2 SMNVEV (reference sequence). V shed 5 bases and J 5 bases; nucleotides not matched to a gene: 17.

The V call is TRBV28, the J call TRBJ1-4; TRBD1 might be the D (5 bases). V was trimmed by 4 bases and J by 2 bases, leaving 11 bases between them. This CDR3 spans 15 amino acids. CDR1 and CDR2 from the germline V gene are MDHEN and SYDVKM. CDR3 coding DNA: TGTGCCAGCAGTTCCCAGGGCCTTACTAATGAAAAACTGTTTTTT. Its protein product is CASSSQGLTNEKLFF.

The CDR3 region is CASSLLVGGANYGYTF. For the CDR3, the DNA is TGTGCCAGCAGCTTATTGGTGGGGGGAGCTAACTATGGCTACACCTTC. V gene TRBV11-2 combines with J gene TRBJ1-2, with D maybe TRBD1 (5 bases). Trimming left V 2 bases short and J 0 bases short, with 13 bases between. The germline CDR1 and CDR2 sequences are SGHAT and FQNNGV. The CDR3 is made up of 16 amino acids. Combining the CDR3 with reference TRBV11-2 and TRBJ1-2 gives the whole variable domain EAGVAQSPRYKIIEKRQSVAFWCNPISGHATLYWYQQILGQGPKLLIQFQNNGVVDDSQLPKDRFSAERLKGVDSTLKIQPAKLEDSAVYLCASSLLVGGANYGYTFGSGTRLTVV.

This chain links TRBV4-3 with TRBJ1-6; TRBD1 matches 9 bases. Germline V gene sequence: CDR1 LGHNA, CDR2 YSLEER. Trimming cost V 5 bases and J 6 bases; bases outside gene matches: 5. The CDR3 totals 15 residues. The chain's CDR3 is CASSIGTGINSPLHF. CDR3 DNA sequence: TGCGCCAGCAGCATTGGGACAGGGATTAATTCACCCCTCCACTTT.

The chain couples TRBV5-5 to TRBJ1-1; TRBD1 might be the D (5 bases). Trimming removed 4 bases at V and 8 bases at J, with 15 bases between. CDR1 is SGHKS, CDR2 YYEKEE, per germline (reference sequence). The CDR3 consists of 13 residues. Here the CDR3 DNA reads TGTGCCAGCAGCCACCCGTCGGGGGTCGAAGCTTTCTTT. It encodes CASSHPSGVEAFF.

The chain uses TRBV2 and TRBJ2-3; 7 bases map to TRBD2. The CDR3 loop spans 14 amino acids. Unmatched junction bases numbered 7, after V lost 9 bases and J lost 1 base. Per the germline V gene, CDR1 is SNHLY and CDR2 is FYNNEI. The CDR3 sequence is CASYIGRGTDTQYF. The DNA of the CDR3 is TGTGCCAGTTATATTGGGAGGGGCACAGATACGCAGTATTTT. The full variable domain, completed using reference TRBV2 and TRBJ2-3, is EPEVTQTPSHQVTQMGQEVILRCVPISNHLYFYWYRQILGQKVEFLVSFYNNEISEKSEIFDDQFSVERPDGSNFTLKIRSTKLEDSAMYFCASYIGRGTDTQYFGPGTRLTVL.

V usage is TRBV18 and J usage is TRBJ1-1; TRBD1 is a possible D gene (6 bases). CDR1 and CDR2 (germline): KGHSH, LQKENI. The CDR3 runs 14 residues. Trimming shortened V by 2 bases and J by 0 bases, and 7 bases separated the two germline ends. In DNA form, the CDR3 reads TGTGCCAGCTCACCAGGACAGCTGAACACTGAAGCTTTCTTT. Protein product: CASSPGQLNTEAFF.